This TCR beta chain was captured in a study of T cell repertoires in cytomegalovirus infection. TCRdb fed the reads into MiXCR, producing one record per CDR3 protein. The table includes around 78,000 distinct CDR3 sequences, more than 20% detected once. Notes on this clonotype: Antigen: not known.

The germline V gene has CDR1 MNHEY and CDR2 SMNVEV (reference sequence). The CDR3 is 11 amino acids. Trimming stripped 10 bases from V and 0 bases from J, with 4 bases between. The V and J genes are TRBV27 and TRBJ2-4; no definite D call. The sample in question was CD8+ T cells from cultured PBMCs, obtained from culture after CMV antigen stimulation. The clonotype was recovered from a human donor in good health (CMV status not recorded). Some clones in this sample may be carry-over from other donors' samples. The CDR3 DNA reads as TGTGCCACTTTAGCCAAAAACATTCAGTACTTC. It is translated as CATLAKNIQYF.